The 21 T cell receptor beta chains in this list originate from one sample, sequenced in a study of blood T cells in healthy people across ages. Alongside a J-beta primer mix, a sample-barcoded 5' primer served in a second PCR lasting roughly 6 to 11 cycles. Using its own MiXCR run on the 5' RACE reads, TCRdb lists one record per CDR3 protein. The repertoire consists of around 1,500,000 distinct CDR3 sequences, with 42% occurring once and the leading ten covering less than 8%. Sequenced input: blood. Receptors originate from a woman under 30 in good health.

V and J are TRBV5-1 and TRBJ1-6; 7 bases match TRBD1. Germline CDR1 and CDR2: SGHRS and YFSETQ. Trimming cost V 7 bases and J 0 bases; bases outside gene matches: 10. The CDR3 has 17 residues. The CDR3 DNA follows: TGCGCCAGCGCTACTGACAGGGCGAGCTCCTATAATTCACCCCTCCACTTT. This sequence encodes CASATDRASSYNSPLHF.

The CDR3 protein is CASSYPPGQGTYEQYF. The CDR3 bases are TGTGCCAGCAGCTATCCCCCGGGACAGGGGACCTACGAGCAGTACTTC. The chain recombines TRBV5-6 with TRBJ2-7; 10 positions agree with TRBD1. Germline CDR1 reads SGHDT; CDR2 reads YYEEEE. The CDR3 is made up of 16 amino acids. V lost 3 bases, J lost 2 bases, and 8 bases stayed unmatched.

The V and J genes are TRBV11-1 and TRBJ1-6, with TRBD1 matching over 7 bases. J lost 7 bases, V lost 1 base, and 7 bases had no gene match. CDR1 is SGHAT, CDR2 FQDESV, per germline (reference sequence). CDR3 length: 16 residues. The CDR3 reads CASSLEGGFGNSPLHF. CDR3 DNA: TGTGCCAGCAGCTTAGAAGGGGGCTTCGGAAATTCACCCCTCCACTTT.

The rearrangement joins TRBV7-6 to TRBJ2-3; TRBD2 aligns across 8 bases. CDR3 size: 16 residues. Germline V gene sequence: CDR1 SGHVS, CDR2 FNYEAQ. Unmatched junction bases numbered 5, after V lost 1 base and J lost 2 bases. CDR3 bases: TGTGCCAGCAGCTTAGGCTTTAGCGGGGACACAGATACGCAGTATTTT. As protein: CASSLGFSGDTDTQYF.

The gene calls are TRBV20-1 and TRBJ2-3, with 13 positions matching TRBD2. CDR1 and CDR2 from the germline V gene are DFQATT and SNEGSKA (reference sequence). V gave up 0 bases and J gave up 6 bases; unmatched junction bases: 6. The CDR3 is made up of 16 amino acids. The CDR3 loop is CSARETSGRSLDTQYF. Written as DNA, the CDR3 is TGCAGTGCTAGAGAGACTAGCGGGAGGTCGTTGGATACGCAGTATTTT.

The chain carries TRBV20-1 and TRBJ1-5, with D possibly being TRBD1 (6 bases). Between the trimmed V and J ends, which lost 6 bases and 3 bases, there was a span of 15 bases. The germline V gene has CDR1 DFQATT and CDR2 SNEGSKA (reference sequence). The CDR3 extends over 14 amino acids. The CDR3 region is CSAPAGAPNQPQHF. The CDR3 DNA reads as TGCAGTGCGCCAGCAGGGGCCCCCAATCAGCCCCAGCATTTT.

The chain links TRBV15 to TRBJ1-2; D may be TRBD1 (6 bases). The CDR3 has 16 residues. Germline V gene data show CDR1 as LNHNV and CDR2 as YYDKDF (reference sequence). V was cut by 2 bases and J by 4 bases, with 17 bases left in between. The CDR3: CATSRSRTEAVYGYTF. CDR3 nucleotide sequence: TGTGCCACCAGCAGATCCCGGACAGAAGCGGTCTATGGCTACACCTTC.

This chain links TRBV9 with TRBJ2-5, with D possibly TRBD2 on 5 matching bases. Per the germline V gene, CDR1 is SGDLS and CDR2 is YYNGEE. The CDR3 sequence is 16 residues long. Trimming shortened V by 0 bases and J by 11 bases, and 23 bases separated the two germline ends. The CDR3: CASSVGPARVSREQYF. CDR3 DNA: TGTGCCAGCAGCGTAGGACCGGCGAGAGTATCGAGGGAGCAGTACTTC.

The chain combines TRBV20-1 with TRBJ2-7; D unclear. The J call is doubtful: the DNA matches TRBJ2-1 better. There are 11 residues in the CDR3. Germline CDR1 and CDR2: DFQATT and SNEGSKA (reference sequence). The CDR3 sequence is CSARNSETQFF. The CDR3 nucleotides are TGCAGTGCTAGAAACTCGGAGACCCAGTTCTTC.

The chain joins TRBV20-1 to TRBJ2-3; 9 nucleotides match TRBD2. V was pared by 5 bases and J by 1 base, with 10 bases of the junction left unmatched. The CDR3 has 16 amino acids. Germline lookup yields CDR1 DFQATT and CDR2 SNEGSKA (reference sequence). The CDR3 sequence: CSAGSGSSWGTDTQYF. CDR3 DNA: TGCAGTGCTGGTAGCGGGAGTAGCTGGGGCACAGATACGCAGTATTTT.

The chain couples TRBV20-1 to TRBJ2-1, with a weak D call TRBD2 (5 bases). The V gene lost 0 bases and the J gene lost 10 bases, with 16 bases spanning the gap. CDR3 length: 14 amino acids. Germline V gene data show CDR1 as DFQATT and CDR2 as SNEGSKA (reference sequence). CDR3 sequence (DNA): TGCAGTGCTAGAGATCAGCTCCCTACGGGGGAGCAGTTCTTC. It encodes CSARDQLPTGEQFF.

This CDR3 reads CAISESANYGYTF. The CDR3 region has the DNA TGTGCCATCAGTGAGTCCGCTAACTATGGCTACACCTTC. The rearrangement uses TRBV10-3 and TRBJ1-2; D remains ambiguous. The CDR3 runs 13 residues. With 0 bases removed from V and 0 bases from J, the gap between germline ends came to 2 bases. CDR1 is ENHRY and CDR2 is SYGVKD in the germline V gene.

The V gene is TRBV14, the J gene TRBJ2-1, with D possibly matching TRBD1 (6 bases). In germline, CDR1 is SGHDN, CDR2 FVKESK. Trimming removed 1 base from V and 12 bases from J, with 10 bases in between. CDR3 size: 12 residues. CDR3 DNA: TGTGCCAGCAGCCAAGGAGGCAGGGGGCAGTTCTTC. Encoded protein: CASSQGGRGQFF.

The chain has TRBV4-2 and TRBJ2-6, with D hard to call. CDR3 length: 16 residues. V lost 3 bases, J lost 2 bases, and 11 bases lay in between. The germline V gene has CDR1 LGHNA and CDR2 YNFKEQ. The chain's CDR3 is CASSQTGRTGANVLTF. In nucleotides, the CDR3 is TGTGCCAGCAGCCAGACTGGCAGGACTGGGGCCAACGTCCTGACTTTC.

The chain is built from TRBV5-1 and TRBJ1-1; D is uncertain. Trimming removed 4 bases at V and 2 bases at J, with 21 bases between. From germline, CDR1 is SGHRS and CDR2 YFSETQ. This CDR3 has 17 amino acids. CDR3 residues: CASSPSLDGETNTEAFF. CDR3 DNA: TGCGCCAGCAGCCCGTCTCTCGACGGTGAAACTAACACTGAAGCTTTCTTT. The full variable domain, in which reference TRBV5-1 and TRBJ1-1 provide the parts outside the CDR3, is KAGVTQTPRYLIKTRGQQVTLSCSPISGHRSVSWYQQTPGQGLQFLFEYFSETQRNKGNFPGRFSGRQFSNSRSEMNVSTLELGDSALYLCASSPSLDGETNTEAFFGQGTRLTVV.

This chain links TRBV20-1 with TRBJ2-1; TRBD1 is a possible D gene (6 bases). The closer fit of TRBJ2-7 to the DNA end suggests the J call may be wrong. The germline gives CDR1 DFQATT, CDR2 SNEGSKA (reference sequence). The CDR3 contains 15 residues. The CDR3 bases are TGCAGTGCCCTCGCTGACAGGTTCTCCTACAATGAGCAGTACTTC. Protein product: CSALADRFSYNEQYF.

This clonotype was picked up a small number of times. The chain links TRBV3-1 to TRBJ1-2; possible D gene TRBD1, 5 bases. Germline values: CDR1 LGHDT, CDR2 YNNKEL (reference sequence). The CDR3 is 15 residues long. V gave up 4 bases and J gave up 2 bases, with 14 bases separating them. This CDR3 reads CASSPRRQLNYGYTF. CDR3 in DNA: TGTGCCAGCAGCCCTCGAAGACAGCTGAACTATGGCTACACCTTC.

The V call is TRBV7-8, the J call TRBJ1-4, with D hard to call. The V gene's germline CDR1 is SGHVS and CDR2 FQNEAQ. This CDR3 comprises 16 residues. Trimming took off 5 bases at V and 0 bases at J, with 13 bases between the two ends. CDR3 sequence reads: CASSTGRIATNEKLFF. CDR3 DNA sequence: TGTGCCAGCAGCACCGGACGTATAGCAACTAATGAAAAACTGTTTTTT.

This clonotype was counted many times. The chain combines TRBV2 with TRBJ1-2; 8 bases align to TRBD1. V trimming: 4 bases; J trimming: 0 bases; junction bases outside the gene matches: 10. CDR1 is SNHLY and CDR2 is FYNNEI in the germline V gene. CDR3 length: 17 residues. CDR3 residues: CASSVIDRGATNYGYTF. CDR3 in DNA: TGTGCCAGCAGTGTGATCGACAGGGGAGCGACTAACTATGGCTACACCTTC.

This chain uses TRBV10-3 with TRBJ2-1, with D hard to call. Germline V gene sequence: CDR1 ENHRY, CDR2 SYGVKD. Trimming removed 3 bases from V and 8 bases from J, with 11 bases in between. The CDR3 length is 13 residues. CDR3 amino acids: CAISDSGGYEQFF. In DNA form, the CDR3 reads TGTGCCATCAGTGATTCGGGTGGCTATGAGCAGTTCTTC.

The CDR3 coding sequence is TGTGCCAGCAGCTCGACCCCTAGCGGGAGCACCGGGGAGCTGTTTTTT. The encoded protein is CASSSTPSGSTGELFF. This rearrangement joins TRBV7-2 to TRBJ2-2; 10 nucleotides agree with TRBD2. Looked up from germline, CDR1 is SGHTA and CDR2 is FQGNSA. CDR3 length: 16 residues. V trimming: 4 bases; J trimming: 4 bases; junction bases outside the gene matches: 6.